The T cell receptor beta chain described here comes from a study of blood T cell repertoires in COVID-19. Study summary: Acute-phase and convalescent COVID-19 samples originated in the United States, Italy and Spain. T cells, B-cell-depleted T cells, or PBMCs supplied cDNA or gDNA.

In the original analysis: Reference gene primer amplification yielded estimated nucleated cell counts. Repertoires were generated with immunoSEQ multiplex PCR, while TCRdb's copy carries only in-frame clones and drops some. The V and J calls and clone size are taken from that table; D and trimming were inferred from the DNA. The table shows roughly 410,000 clones, with 89% occurring only once. The TCR originated in a man aged 40-55 years with acute or convalescent COVID-19. Material: peripheral blood.

CDR3 protein: CASSARSSRRAEAFF. CDR3 DNA sequence: TGTGCCAGCAGCGCTCGATCCTCTCGGAGGGCTGAAGCTTTCTTT. The rearrangement joins TRBV9 to TRBJ1-1; D gene unclear. Germline V CDR1 and CDR2: SGDLS, YYNGEE. The CDR3 runs to 15 residues. V lost 3 bases to trimming and J lost 6 bases, with 18 bases between them.